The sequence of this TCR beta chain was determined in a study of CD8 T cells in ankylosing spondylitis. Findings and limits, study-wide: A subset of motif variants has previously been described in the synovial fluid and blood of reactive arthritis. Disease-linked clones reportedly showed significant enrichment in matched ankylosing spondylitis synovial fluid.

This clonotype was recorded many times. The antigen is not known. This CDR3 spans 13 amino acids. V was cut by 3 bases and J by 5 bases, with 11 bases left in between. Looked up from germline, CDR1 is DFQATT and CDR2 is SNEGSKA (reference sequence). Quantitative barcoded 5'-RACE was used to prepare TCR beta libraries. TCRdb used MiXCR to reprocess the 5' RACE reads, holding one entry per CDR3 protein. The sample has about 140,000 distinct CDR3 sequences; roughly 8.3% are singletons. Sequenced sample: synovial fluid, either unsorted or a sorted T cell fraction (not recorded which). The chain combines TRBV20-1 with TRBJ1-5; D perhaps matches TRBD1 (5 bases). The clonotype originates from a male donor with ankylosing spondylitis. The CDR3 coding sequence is TGCAGTGCTAGTCAGGGAAAGGATCAGCCCCAGCATTTT. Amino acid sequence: CSASQGKDQPQHF.